This TCR beta chain was sequenced for a study of blood T cell repertoires in COVID-19. Study-wide background: Collection of acute and convalescent COVID-19 samples took place in the United States, Italy and Spain. T cells, B-cell-depleted T cells, or PBMCs provided the cDNA or gDNA that served as material.

Clones were sequenced by immunoSEQ multiplex PCR, and TCRdb holds only the in-frame ones, with some missing. The sample shows a few hundred thousand clones, roughly 85% of them seen only once. The CDR3 has 16 residues. V shed 0 bases and J 4 bases; nucleotides not matched to a gene: 10. The germline V gene has CDR1 SGHRS and CDR2 YFSETQ. The rearrangement links TRBV5-1 to TRBJ2-7, with TRBD1 identical over 7 bases. The origin of this receptor is a woman under 30 with acute or convalescent COVID-19. Material for sequencing was peripheral blood. The CDR3 region is CASSLVRGLHMYEQYF. CDR3 DNA: TGCGCCAGCAGCTTGGTTAGGGGGCTCCATATGTACGAGCAGTACTTC.